This T cell receptor (beta chain) came from a study of OX40 agonist ivuxolimab in advanced cancers. Overall study: An agonistic human IgG2 monoclonal antibody against OX40 (CD134) was given. Age averaged about 62 years (range roughly 23 to 79), and more than 80% were male. Previous treatment with anti-PD-1, anti-PD-L1 or anti-CTLA-4 therapy was allowed; about 44% had received some. Study-level points and caveats: Nonresponders, in some cases, also had low normalized T-cell clonal expansion.

The repertoire was sequenced with immunoSEQ multiplex PCR; TCRdb's copy has only in-frame clones and lacks some. The sample holds about 80,000 clones; 80% to 90% are singletons and the top ten take about 25%. The CDR3 spans 12 residues. The germline V gene has CDR1 SGHRS and CDR2 YFSETQ. V gave up 0 bases and J gave up 8 bases, with 8 bases separating them. With respect to this clone: Its antigen is unknown.

V and J are TRBV5-1 and TRBJ1-2; D is undetermined. This clonotype originated in an adult with an advanced solid tumor such as melanoma, head and neck, liver or kidney cancer. The starting material was CD4+ or CD8+ T cells sorted from blood, obtained in a trial of the OX40 agonist ivuxolimab. This CDR3 reads CASSLGRLGYTF. CDR3 coding DNA: TGCGCCAGCAGCTTGGGGAGGTTGGGCTACACCTTC.